These 32 T cell receptor beta chains originate from one sample sequenced in a study of shared clonotypes between healthy human individuals. Assay: immunoSEQ multiplex PCR; the TCRdb copy retains only in-frame clones and omits some. Of 1,500,000 or so clones in the sample, roughly 96% were seen once. The sequenced sample was naive CD4+ T cells sorted from blood. Subset of the sample: CD45RA+ positively selected. The receptors here all came from a man aged 30 to 45 in good health.

V gene TRBV6-6 combines with J gene TRBJ2-2, with 11 bases identical to TRBD2. The ends lost 2 bases at V and 7 bases at J; junction bases unmatched: 6. The CDR3 consists of 16 residues. The germline CDR1 and CDR2 sequences are MNHNY and SVGAGI (reference sequence). Here the CDR3 reads CASSYPSSGRIGELFF. In DNA form, the CDR3 reads TGTGCCAGCAGTTACCCTTCTAGCGGGAGGATCGGGGAGCTGTTTTTT.

Regarding this clone: The sample has other DNA sequences that encode this CDR3 too. The chain couples TRBV20-1 to TRBJ1-1; D gene unclear. This CDR3 is built from 11 residues. The ends were cut back, 4 bases at V and 1 base at J, with 4 bases in the middle. The germline V gene has CDR1 DFQATT and CDR2 SNEGSKA (reference sequence). The CDR3 reads CSANRNTEAFF. In DNA, the CDR3 is TGCAGTGCTAACAGGAACACTGAAGCTTTCTTT.

The chain carries TRBV5-1 and TRBJ2-5; no definite D call. V was cut by 0 bases and J by 5 bases, with 17 bases left in between. Germline lookup yields CDR1 SGHRS and CDR2 YFSETQ. CDR3 size: 16 residues. CDR3: CASSLAGLVGAETQYF. CDR3 sequence (DNA): TGCGCCAGCAGCTTGGCCGGGCTAGTAGGCGCCGAGACCCAGTACTTC.

The chain couples TRBV19 to TRBJ2-3; D perhaps matches TRBD2 (6 bases). This CDR3 is 15 amino acids long. Deletions cut 1 base from V and 2 bases from J, with 10 bases between. Germline assignment: CDR1 LNHDA and CDR2 SQIVND (reference sequence). The DNA of the CDR3 is TGTGCCAGTAGTATAGTGGGGGACTCCACAGATACGCAGTATTTT. Protein: CASSIVGDSTDTQYF.

The sample holds a few counts of this clone. This chain connects TRBV9 to TRBJ1-1; D perhaps matches TRBD1 (6 bases). Germline CDR1 and CDR2: SGDLS and YYNGEE. This CDR3 has 15 amino acids. V lost 0 bases to trimming and J lost 0 bases, with 9 bases between them. The CDR3 is CASSVATGLNTEAFF. CDR3 sequence (DNA): TGTGCCAGCAGCGTAGCTACAGGGTTGAACACTGAAGCTTTCTTT.

This rearrangement joins TRBV6-5 to TRBJ2-1, with a possible D match to TRBD1 (5 bases). The CDR3 has 11 residues. V was pared by 6 bases and J by 5 bases, with 5 bases between. CDR1 is MNHEY, CDR2 SVGAGI, per germline. CDR3 bases: TGTGCCAGCAGAGGGGACAATGAGCAGTTCTTC. Amino acid sequence: CASRGDNEQFF.

This clone showed up just once. The chain combines TRBV5-1 with TRBJ1-1; tentatively, D is TRBD1 (5 bases). This CDR3 spans 15 amino acids. Germline V lookup: CDR1 SGHRS, CDR2 YFSETQ. Trimming pared 0 bases from V and 4 bases from J, leaving 13 bases between. The CDR3 loop is CASSLGGAESTEAFF. CDR3 coding DNA: TGCGCCAGCAGCTTGGGAGGGGCGGAATCCACTGAAGCTTTCTTT.

The count of this clone is one. V is TRBV15 and J is TRBJ2-1; D is ambiguous. CDR1 is LNHNV, CDR2 YYDKDF, per germline (reference sequence). V was pared by 1 base and J by 6 bases, with 13 bases between. The CDR3 runs to 15 residues. CDR3 bases: TGTGCCACCAGCAGAGGGAACGAGCCCACCAATGAGCAGTTCTTC. This codes for CATSRGNEPTNEQFF.

The rearrangement links TRBV6-5 to TRBJ2-7; 8 bases are a match to TRBD2. Germline CDR1 MNHEY, CDR2 SVGAGI. Losses at the gene ends were 6 bases for V and 2 bases for J; bases not matched to a gene: 9. The length of the CDR3 is 15 residues. This chain's CDR3 is CASRSAGVKPYEQYF. The CDR3 region has the DNA TGTGCCAGCAGGTCAGCGGGAGTAAAACCCTACGAGCAGTACTTC.

This clone was seen only a few times. The chain combines TRBV11-1 with TRBJ2-7; D is unclear. The germline V and J ends were trimmed by 1 base and 1 base, with 2 bases remaining between them. Germline CDR1 and CDR2: SGHAT and FQDESV (reference sequence). The CDR3 has 12 residues. The CDR3 DNA is TGTGCCAGCAGCTTAGATTCCTACGAGCAGTACTTC. It codes for CASSLDSYEQYF.

V and J are TRBV5-5 and TRBJ2-5; D may be TRBD2 (5 bases). Trimming left V 2 bases short and J 7 bases short, with 12 bases between. CDR3 length: 13 amino acids. CDR1 is SGHKS and CDR2 is YYEKEE in the germline V gene (reference sequence). The CDR3 reads CASSFTRDGTQYF. In DNA, the CDR3 is TGTGCCAGCAGCTTTACACGGGATGGGACCCAGTACTTC.

This chain connects TRBV19 to TRBJ2-1; the D call may be TRBD1 or TRBD2 (5 bases each). This CDR3 region has 14 residues. The ends were cut back, 3 bases at V and 4 bases at J, with 10 bases in the middle. CDR1 and CDR2 from the germline V gene are LNHDA and SQIVND (reference sequence). CDR3 nucleotide sequence: TGTGCCAGTAGTATCGGGGACCAATACAATGAGCAGTTCTTC. Its protein is CASSIGDQYNEQFF.

CDR3: CASSSTSWGTDTQYF. CDR3 nucleotide sequence: TGTGCCAGCAGTTCGACTAGCTGGGGCACAGATACGCAGTATTTT. The chain uses TRBV28 and TRBJ2-3; the match to TRBD2 covers 7 bases. The germline CDR1 and CDR2 sequences are MDHEN and SYDVKM. CDR3 length: 15 amino acids. With V trimmed by 4 bases and J by 1 base, 5 bases remained unmatched.

The J gene is TRBJ2-1, the V gene TRBV28, with 11 bases aligning to TRBD2. Trimming cost V 3 bases and J 4 bases; bases outside gene matches: 14. There are 19 residues in the CDR3. The germline V gene has CDR1 MDHEN and CDR2 SYDVKM. The CDR3 DNA follows: TGTGCCAGCAGTTTGCTCTATAGCGGGAGGGCCCGATCATACAATGAGCAGTTCTTC. Protein: CASSLLYSGRARSYNEQFF.

This chain connects TRBV15 to TRBJ2-1; 9 bases are shared with TRBD2. CDR1 is LNHNV and CDR2 is YYDKDF in the germline V gene (reference sequence). V was clipped by 8 bases and J by 6 bases; unmatched bases: 11. The CDR3 has 15 amino acids. The CDR3 DNA follows: TGTGCCACCGGGTCTCGGGGACTAGCCTCCAATGAGCAGTTCTTC. It is translated as CATGSRGLASNEQFF.

This rearrangement joins TRBV15 to TRBJ2-7; 12 nucleotides match TRBD1. Trimming removed 4 bases from V and 0 bases from J; junction bases left unmatched: 10. The CDR3 loop spans 18 amino acids. The germline gives CDR1 LNHNV, CDR2 YYDKDF (reference sequence). The CDR3 DNA reads as TGTGCCACCAGCACAGGGGACAGGGGGCCCTCCTCCTCCTACGAGCAGTACTTC. Translation gives CATSTGDRGPSSSYEQYF.

This sequence joins TRBV6-1 and TRBJ1-4; no definite D call. CDR1 MNHNS and CDR2 SASEGT come from the germline V gene. The CDR3 is 14 amino acids. V was shortened by 3 bases and J by 5 bases, with 10 bases between the two germline ends. The chain's CDR3 is CASSDRGSNEKLFF. The CDR3, as DNA: TGTGCCAGCAGTGATCGAGGGTCCAATGAAAAACTGTTTTTT.

The rearrangement links TRBV7-9 to TRBJ1-2, with D unclear. The CDR3 consists of 10 residues. Trimming cost V 6 bases and J 8 bases, with 7 bases left between them. The germline gives CDR1 SEHNR, CDR2 FQNEAQ (reference sequence). The chain's CDR3 is CASRSQGYTF. CDR3 DNA: TGTGCCAGCAGGTCACAGGGCTACACCTTC.

V usage is TRBV5-6 and J usage is TRBJ1-1, with 7 bases fitting TRBD1. The CDR3 consists of 14 residues. Unmatched junction bases numbered 5, after V lost 0 bases and J lost 6 bases. The V gene's germline CDR1 is SGHDT and CDR2 YYEEEE. The CDR3 region is CASSLVKGAAEAFF. CDR3 in DNA: TGTGCCAGCAGCTTGGTCAAGGGGGCAGCTGAAGCTTTCTTT.

The chain links TRBV19 to TRBJ2-1; D is uncertain. V was pared by 10 bases and J by 5 bases, with 9 bases between. The germline V gene has CDR1 LNHDA and CDR2 SQIVND (reference sequence). This CDR3 comprises 11 residues. In nucleotides, the CDR3 is TGTGCCACCGGAGTTAACAATGAGCAGTTCTTC. Translation gives CATGVNNEQFF.

The CDR3 protein is CASSEALAGGPEQFF. In DNA, the CDR3 is TGTGCCAGCAGTGAAGCCCTAGCGGGAGGGCCTGAGCAGTTCTTC. The V and J genes are TRBV2 and TRBJ2-1; the match to TRBD2 covers 12 bases. Per the germline V gene, CDR1 is SNHLY and CDR2 is FYNNEI. CDR3 length: 15 residues. V lost 0 bases and J lost 9; bases outside the gene matches: 3. Full variable domain (missing parts from reference TRBV2 and TRBJ2-1): EPEVTQTPSHQVTQMGQEVILRCVPISNHLYFYWYRQILGQKVEFLVSFYNNEISEKSEIFDDQFSVERPDGSNFTLKIRSTKLEDSAMYFCASSEALAGGPEQFFGPGTRLTVL.

The chain has TRBV7-6 and TRBJ2-1; 7 nucleotides agree with TRBD1. Losses at the gene ends were 5 bases for V and 5 bases for J; bases not matched to a gene: 12. This CDR3 region has 16 residues. Germline V gives CDR1 SGHVS, CDR2 FNYEAQ. The CDR3 loop reads CASSLRTGRQDNEQFF. CDR3 DNA sequence: TGTGCCAGCAGCCTAAGGACAGGCCGACAAGACAATGAGCAGTTCTTC.

The chain has TRBV28 and TRBJ2-7; D uncertain. The CDR3 has 12 amino acids. V dropped 2 bases and J dropped 6 bases, with 8 bases sitting between them. Germline V lookup: CDR1 MDHEN, CDR2 SYDVKM. The CDR3 sequence: CASSLTDTEQYF. The CDR3 region has the DNA TGTGCCAGCAGTTTAACCGACACCGAGCAGTACTTC.

This chain joins TRBV25-1 and TRBJ1-2; D is ambiguous. The V end lost 4 bases, the J end lost 8 bases, and 14 bases lay between the germline ends. The CDR3 is 13 amino acids. Germline V CDR1 and CDR2: MGHDK, SYGVNS. The CDR3 coding sequence is TGTGCCAGCAGTGCACGAAACAACGAGGGCTACACCTTC. Its protein is CASSARNNEGYTF.

This clone came up once. J is TRBJ2-7 and V is TRBV7-3; no definite D call. The CDR3 is 16 residues long. Germline lookup yields CDR1 SGHTA and CDR2 FQGTGA. V dropped 5 bases and J dropped 6 bases, with 23 bases sitting between them. In DNA, the CDR3 is TGTGCCAGCAGCGGATTGAATCGGGTCCTCAAGGGCGAGCAGTACTTC. Translated: CASSGLNRVLKGEQYF.

The chain couples TRBV10-3 to TRBJ1-4; D perhaps matches TRBD1 (5 bases). Germline V gene data show CDR1 as ENHRY and CDR2 as SYGVKD. V lost 11 bases, J lost 3 bases, and 25 bases lay in between. This CDR3 is built from 17 residues. CDR3 in amino acids: CAAGGEGISRANEKLFF. The DNA of the CDR3 is TGTGCCGCCGGAGGAGAGGGGATATCGCGAGCTAATGAAAAACTGTTTTTT.

The V call is TRBV19, the J call TRBJ2-7; tentatively, D is TRBD1 or TRBD2 (6 bases each). This CDR3 is 15 amino acids long. Germline CDR1 and CDR2: LNHDA and SQIVND (reference sequence). V shed 3 bases and J shed 3 bases, with 15 bases lying between them. As DNA, the CDR3 is TGTGCCAGTAGTATCGACGTGGGGGGCTACTACGAGCAGTACTTC. It translates to CASSIDVGGYYEQYF.

The chain links TRBV7-2 to TRBJ2-6; TRBD2 agrees at 7 bases. V was clipped by 4 bases and J by 2 bases; unmatched bases: 11. Germline-derived CDR1 and CDR2 are SGHTA and FQGNSA. The CDR3 loop spans 18 amino acids. The DNA of the CDR3 is TGTGCCAGCAGCTCTCGGGGAGGGCCCCAGACTGGGGCCAACGTCCTGACTTTC. It encodes CASSSRGGPQTGANVLTF.

V is TRBV6-1 and J is TRBJ1-1; 8 nucleotides agree with TRBD1. The CDR3 runs to 15 residues. Per the germline V gene, CDR1 is MNHNS and CDR2 is SASEGT. V gave up 5 bases and J gave up 4 bases; unmatched junction bases: 9. In nucleotides, the CDR3 is TGTGCCAGCAGTAAACTGGACAGGGCGGTCACTGAAGCTTTCTTT. This translates into CASSKLDRAVTEAFF.

The chain combines TRBV6-5 with TRBJ2-3, with D unresolved. The CDR3 sequence is 13 residues long. V was clipped by 6 bases and J by 0 bases, with 7 bases between them. Germline-derived CDR1 and CDR2 are MNHEY and SVGAGI. CDR3 loop: CASSESSTDTQYF. The CDR3 coding sequence is TGTGCCAGCAGCGAATCTAGCACAGATACGCAGTATTTT.

The CDR3 DNA is TGTGCCAGCAGCGTGACAGGGAGGGGAGAAAAACTGTTTTTT. This gives the protein CASSVTGRGEKLFF. This chain uses TRBV7-9 with TRBJ1-4, with 7 bases matching TRBD1. Germline-derived CDR1 and CDR2 are SEHNR and FQNEAQ (reference sequence). The CDR3 is 14 residues long. J gave up 8 bases and V 5 bases, and 8 bases lay outside the gene matches.

V usage is TRBV5-4 and J usage is TRBJ1-2; the D is unclear. The V gene lost 0 bases and the J gene lost 1 base, with 10 bases spanning the gap. CDR1 and CDR2 (germline): SGHNT, YYREEE (reference sequence). The CDR3 spans 15 residues. The CDR3 nucleotides are TGTGCCAGCAGCTTGGCCCCCAAGGATAACTATGGCTACACCTTC. Protein sequence: CASSLAPKDNYGYTF. The full variable domain, rest sourced from reference TRBV5-4 and TRBJ1-2, is ETGVTQSPTHLIKTRGQQVTLRCSSQSGHNTVSWYQQALGQGPQFIFQYYREEENGRGNFPPRFSGLQFPNYSSELNVNALELDDSALYLCASSLAPKDNYGYTFGSGTRLTVV.